The table lists the clone carrying this T cell receptor (beta chain) with a few counts. The antigen is unknown. V shed 6 bases and J 12 bases; nucleotides not matched to a gene: 4. This CDR3 region has 11 residues. TCRdb reprocessed the RT-PCR reads with MiXCR, giving one entry per CDR3 protein. The sample includes about 310,000 distinct CDR3 sequences, about 20% of them seen just once. The data were taken from a study of response to subunit inactivated influenza vaccine. Broader study findings: New T cells are recruited in small numbers by each seasonal influenza vaccination, according to the authors' suggestion.

V gene TRBV12-3 or TRBV12-4 combines with J gene TRBJ2-1, with 8 bases matching TRBD2. Sequencing used PBMCs from blood, obtained about 20 months after vaccination. The TCR was taken from a man aged 50 to 75 who received an inactivated influenza vaccine. In DNA form, the CDR3 reads TGTGCCAGCAGACTAGCGGAGACGCAGTTCTTC. This gives the protein CASRLAETQFF.